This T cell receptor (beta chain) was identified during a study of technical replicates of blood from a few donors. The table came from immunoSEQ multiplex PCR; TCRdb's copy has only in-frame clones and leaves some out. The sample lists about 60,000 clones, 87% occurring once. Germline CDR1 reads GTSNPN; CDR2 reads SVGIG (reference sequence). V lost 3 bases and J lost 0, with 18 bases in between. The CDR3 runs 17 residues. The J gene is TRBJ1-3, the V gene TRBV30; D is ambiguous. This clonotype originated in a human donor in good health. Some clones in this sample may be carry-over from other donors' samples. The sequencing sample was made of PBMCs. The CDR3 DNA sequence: TGTGCCTGGAGACGAAGCCGGAGACGAGCCTCTGGAAACACCATATATTTT. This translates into CAWRRSRRRASGNTIYF.